The 26 T cell receptor beta chains reported below all come from one sample, sequenced in a study of regulatory T cells in long-lasting Graves disease. Time point noted: newly diagnosed GD, antithyroid drugs for less than 3 months. Making the TCR library involved RNA that had been extracted from PBMCs. For TCR beta, libraries came from iRepertoire HTBI primers and Arm-PCR of CDR3 regions. TCRdb analysed the multiplex PCR reads with MiXCR anew, one entry per CDR3 protein. The repertoire holds roughly 560,000 distinct CDR3 sequences, with around 12% as singletons. This sample was shared with a second study, whose subject was T cells in Graves' hyperthyroidism and ophthalmopathy.

The sequencing used peripheral blood mononuclear cells (PBMCs), collected at new diagnosis, from a patient treated with antithyroid drugs. The receptors here all came from a woman aged 25 to 45 with Graves disease.

This clonotype came up many times. The chain links TRBV27 to TRBJ2-3; TRBD2 might be the D (6 bases). The CDR3 extends over 13 amino acids. V dropped 2 bases and J dropped 6 bases, with 9 bases sitting between them. The germline V gene has CDR1 MNHEY and CDR2 SMNVEV (reference sequence). The CDR3 DNA follows: TGTGCCAGCAGTTTAGGAGGGGTGGATACGCAGTATTTT. Translation gives CASSLGGVDTQYF.

V usage is TRBV30 and J usage is TRBJ2-7; 13 nucleotides match TRBD2. The CDR3 is made up of 17 amino acids. Germline V lookup: CDR1 GTSNPN, CDR2 SVGIG (reference sequence). The trim removed 2 bases at V and 4 bases at J, leaving 11 bases unmatched. This CDR3 is CAWSKSLGLAGAYEQYF. The DNA for the CDR3 is TGTGCCTGGAGTAAATCACTTGGACTAGCGGGAGCGTACGAGCAGTACTTC.

This clonotype was counted between two and nine times. The chain employs TRBV11-2 and TRBJ1-4; TRBD1 is a possible D gene (6 bases). This CDR3 comprises 13 residues. In germline, CDR1 is SGHAT, CDR2 FQNNGV. V lost 7 bases, J lost 3 bases, and 9 bases lay in between. The CDR3, as DNA: TGTGCCAGCATAGGGGGGGCTAATGAAAAACTGTTTTTT. As protein: CASIGGANEKLFF.

This clonotype was picked up many times. The genes are TRBV5-1 and TRBJ2-6; 7 bases agree with TRBD1. The CDR3 sequence is 16 residues long. After removal of 4 bases from V and 2 bases from J, the junction contained 6 bases not matched to a gene. Germline assignment: CDR1 SGHRS and CDR2 YFSETQ. CDR3: CASSKDRPTGANVLTF. The CDR3 coding sequence is TGCGCCAGCAGCAAGGACAGGCCAACTGGGGCCAACGTCCTGACTTTC.

This clonotype was counted ten times or more. CDR3 coding DNA: TGTGCCAGCAGTTTATCCCTGGGGGCCAAAAACATTCAGTACTTC. The encoded protein is CASSLSLGAKNIQYF. The chain links TRBV28 to TRBJ2-4; D is undetermined. Trimming removed 1 base at V and 1 base at J, with 8 bases between. CDR3 length equals 15 residues. CDR1 MDHEN and CDR2 SYDVKM come from the germline V gene.

This clonotype was seen at least ten times. This chain links TRBV11-2 with TRBJ1-1; D is undetermined. This CDR3 comprises 14 residues. In germline, CDR1 is SGHAT, CDR2 FQNNGV. The ends were cut back, 0 bases at V and 4 bases at J, with 9 bases in the middle. DNA for the CDR3: TGTGCCAGCAGCTTAGATGTGTCTGGCACTGAAGCTTTCTTT. This codes for CASSLDVSGTEAFF.

J is TRBJ2-3 and V is TRBV9; D is unresolved. This CDR3 has 17 residues. CDR1 and CDR2 (germline): SGDLS, YYNGEE. Trimming shortened V by 2 bases and J by 1 base, and 17 bases separated the two germline ends. The CDR3 DNA is TGTGCCAGCAGCGTCAATCCCCGCCCGGTTGGCACAGATACGCAGTATTTT. Translation: CASSVNPRPVGTDTQYF.

This clonotype was observed many times. This sequence joins TRBV7-9 and TRBJ2-7, with 8 bases identical to TRBD2. Germline CDR1 reads SEHNR; CDR2 reads FQNEAQ (reference sequence). The CDR3 length is 15 residues. J gave up 2 bases and V 5 bases, and 8 bases lay outside the gene matches. The CDR3 region is CASSRYSGKAYEQYF. The DNA for the CDR3 is TGTGCCAGCAGCCGATATAGCGGGAAGGCCTACGAGCAGTACTTC. The entire variable domain, with the rest obtained from reference TRBV7-9 and TRBJ2-7, is as follows: DTGVSQNPRHKITKRGQNVTFRCDPISEHNRLYWYRQTLGQGPEFLTYFQNEAQLEKSRLLSDRFSAERPKGSFSTLEIQRTEQGDSAMYLCASSRYSGKAYEQYFGPGTRLTVT.

Turning to this clonotype: The junction does not match germline at one end; this may be a read error. The chain joins TRBV6-1 to TRBJ1-5; 7 bases fit TRBD1. The CDR3 is 15 amino acids. CDR1 is MNHNS and CDR2 is SASEGT in the germline V gene. The CDR3 loop is CASSEDRARNQPQHF. DNA of the CDR3: TGTGCCAGCAGCGAAGACAGGGCTCGAAATCAGCCCCAGCATTTT.

There are many counts of this clonotype. The genes are TRBV19 and TRBJ2-1, with 10 bases matching TRBD2. V trimming: 0 bases; J trimming: 8 bases; junction bases outside the gene matches: 10. Per germline, CDR1 LNHDA and CDR2 SQIVND (reference sequence). This CDR3 has 17 residues. The CDR3 coding sequence is TGTGCCAGTAGTATAGAGTCACTAGCGGGGCGCGGGCATGAGCAGTTCTTC. This gives the protein CASSIESLAGRGHEQFF.

This clonotype was observed a few times. The chain is built from TRBV30 and TRBJ1-4; D unclear. Germline V gives CDR1 GTSNPN, CDR2 SVGIG (reference sequence). V was trimmed by 3 bases and J by 3 bases, leaving 14 bases between them. CDR3 length equals 15 residues. CDR3 protein: CAWSDAPGSNEKLFF. CDR3 in DNA: TGTGCCTGGAGCGACGCTCCGGGCTCTAATGAAAAACTGTTTTTT.

This clonotype was recorded at least ten times. The chain couples TRBV20-1 to TRBJ2-7; TRBD2 matches at 8 bases. CDR1 is DFQATT, CDR2 SNEGSKA, per germline (reference sequence). This CDR3 spans 16 amino acids. V lost 0 bases, J lost 6 bases, and 13 bases stayed unmatched. The CDR3 reads CSARDHHGRGNSEQYF. CDR3 sequence (DNA): TGCAGTGCTAGAGATCATCACGGGAGGGGGAATTCCGAGCAGTACTTC.

The sample holds many counts of this clonotype. The chain links TRBV11-2 to TRBJ2-7, with D perhaps matching TRBD1 (5 bases). The germline V gene encodes CDR1 SGHAT and CDR2 FQNNGV. The V and J ends lost 4 bases and 3 bases respectively, with 16 bases between them. This CDR3 region has 15 residues. CDR3 DNA: TGTGCCAGCAGCTCGATACAGGTTCAGAACTACGAGCAGTACTTC. The encoded protein is CASSSIQVQNYEQYF.

The table lists this clonotype with many counts. V gene TRBV2 combines with J gene TRBJ2-7, with D uncertain. The CDR3 is 14 residues long. The germline V and J ends were trimmed by 2 bases and 0 bases, with 8 bases remaining between them. Germline CDR1 and CDR2: SNHLY and FYNNEI. The CDR3 sequence is CASSERVHSYEQYF. The CDR3, as DNA: TGTGCCAGCAGTGAAAGGGTACACTCCTACGAGCAGTACTTC.

This clonotype has a count of ten or more. CDR3 sequence reads: CAWMGGRTGELFF. In DNA, the CDR3 is TGTGCCTGGATGGGCGGGAGGACCGGGGAGCTGTTTTTT. The rearrangement joins TRBV30 to TRBJ2-2, with 8 bases fitting TRBD2. The CDR3 extends over 13 amino acids. Germline CDR1 and CDR2: GTSNPN and SVGIG (reference sequence). V trimming: 4 bases; J trimming: 5 bases; junction bases outside the gene matches: 3.

The chain uses TRBV4-1 and TRBJ2-2, with 12 bases lining up with TRBD2. Trimming at V came to 3 bases and at J to 6 bases, leaving 5 bases not matched to a gene. The CDR3 is made up of 16 amino acids. Germline-derived CDR1 and CDR2 are MGHRA and YSYEKL. The CDR3 sequence is CASSQASGRAPGELFF. CDR3 nucleotide sequence: TGCGCCAGCAGCCAGGCTAGCGGGAGGGCCCCCGGGGAGCTGTTTTTT.

This clonotype was seen repeatedly, ten times or more. The CDR3 region is CASSRTTGNYGYTF. In nucleotides, the CDR3 is TGTGCCAGCAGTCGCACGACAGGGAATTATGGCTACACCTTC. V is TRBV6-1 and J is TRBJ1-2, with TRBD1 matching 7 bases. The V gene end was trimmed by 5 bases and the J gene end by 5 bases; junction bases not matched to a gene: 8. Per germline, CDR1 MNHNS and CDR2 SASEGT. This CDR3 spans 14 amino acids.

This clonotype was found many times. At one boundary the junction diverges from the germline segment, which might be a read error. This chain connects TRBV11-2 to TRBJ1-1, with D unclear. This CDR3 contains 14 residues. Germline CDR1 SGHAT, CDR2 FQNNGV. This chain's CDR3 is CASSLDRPPTEALF. Written as DNA, the CDR3 is TGTGCCAGCAGCTTAGATCGACCCCCCACTGAAGCTCTCTTT.

Ten or more counts support this clonotype. The J gene is TRBJ2-5, the V gene TRBV4-1, with D hard to call. Germline CDR1 is MGHRA and CDR2 is YSYEKL. The length of the CDR3 is 12 residues. V dropped 1 base and J dropped 7 bases, with 7 bases sitting between them. This CDR3 reads CASSQVGWTQYF. For the CDR3, the DNA is TGCGCCAGCAGCCAAGTGGGTTGGACCCAGTACTTC.

To note about this clonotype: A read error may explain this, as a much larger clone is one base away. This sequence joins TRBV7-2 and TRBJ2-5; D not resolved. V lost 4 bases to trimming and J lost 4 bases, with 16 bases between them. This CDR3 spans 15 amino acids. Germline values: CDR1 SGHTA, CDR2 FQGNSA. DNA of the CDR3: TGTGCCAGCAGCTCCCCCCAGCTTTACCGAGAGACCCAGTACTTC. Translating it yields CASSSPQLYRETQYF.

This clonotype has a count of ten or more. The rearrangement joins TRBV19 to TRBJ2-7; D not certain. Germline assignment: CDR1 LNHDA and CDR2 SQIVND (reference sequence). The CDR3 is made up of 14 amino acids. V was shortened by 2 bases and J by 6 bases, with 14 bases between the two germline ends. The CDR3 bases are TGTGCCAGTAGTATAAAGGTGGGAACGGGCGAGCAGTACTTC. It yields the protein CASSIKVGTGEQYF.

In this sample, this clonotype turned up a few times. This chain joins TRBV19 and TRBJ2-1; D might be TRBD1 (6 bases). The germline CDR1 and CDR2 sequences are LNHDA and SQIVND (reference sequence). The CDR3 is made up of 17 amino acids. V was trimmed by 3 bases and J by 3 bases, leaving 18 bases between them. For the CDR3, the DNA is TGTGCCAGTAGTATTCGGGGCCAGGGGTTAGGCTACAATGAGCAGTTCTTC. Encoded protein: CASSIRGQGLGYNEQFF.

The rearrangement links TRBV6-1 to TRBJ1-1, with D perhaps matching TRBD1 (5 bases). The length of the CDR3 is 18 residues. Trimming pared 7 bases from V and 4 bases from J, leaving 28 bases between. The germline V gene encodes CDR1 MNHNS and CDR2 SASEGT. The CDR3 region has the DNA TGTGCCAGCACCCCCAAAATAGGGGTGGGTCGTGGCAGCACTGAAGCTTTCTTT. Translated: CASTPKIGVGRGSTEAFF.

Note on this clonotype: A much larger clone lies a single base off, so this may be a read error. The chain has TRBV12-5 and TRBJ1-1, with D uncertain. V lost 7 bases and J 6 bases, leaving 15 bases between the germline ends. The CDR3 length is 13 residues. Germline loops: CDR1 LGHNT, CDR2 FRNRAP. The CDR3, as DNA: TGTGCTAGTGCCCCGTACGTGGGCGCTGAAGCTTTCTTT. This translates into CASAPYVGAEAFF.

A few counts support this clonotype. The chain carries TRBV10-3 and TRBJ2-2, with 8 bases aligning to TRBD2. Germline values: CDR1 ENHRY, CDR2 SYGVKD. V lost 8 bases and J lost 4; bases outside the gene matches: 9. The CDR3 contains 15 residues. The CDR3 region has the DNA TGTGCCATCCAAAGCGGGAGAGATCGCACCGGGGAGCTGTTTTTT. Translated: CAIQSGRDRTGELFF.

In its sample, this clonotype was seen many times. This chain uses TRBV7-2 with TRBJ1-2; D remains ambiguous. The length of the CDR3 is 14 residues. V lost 3 bases to trimming and J lost 8 bases, with 16 bases between them. Germline V gives CDR1 SGHTA, CDR2 FQGNSA. The chain's CDR3 is CASSLEWGRPGYTF. DNA for the CDR3: TGTGCCAGCAGCTTGGAGTGGGGAAGGCCCGGCTACACCTTC. The full variable domain, its missing parts supplied by reference TRBV7-2 and TRBJ1-2, is GAGVSQSPSNKVTEKGKDVELRCDPISGHTALYWYRQSLGQGLEFLIYFQGNSAPDKSGLPSDRFSAERTGGSVSTLTIQRTQQEDSAVYLCASSLEWGRPGYTFGSGTRLTVV.